The rows below give T cell receptor beta chains drawn from one sample of a study of T cell repertoires in cytomegalovirus infection. Antigen specificity for these receptors is unknown. A single record per CDR3 protein comes from TCRdb applying MiXCR to the reads. Of under 130,000 distinct CDR3 sequences listed, roughly 39% are singletons. The specimen was CD8+ T cells from cultured PBMCs, collected from culture after CMV antigen stimulation. The receptors come from a human donor in good health (CMV status not recorded). Some clones in this sample may be carry-over from other donors' samples. Both conserved end residues are trimmed from each CDR3.

V: TRBV12-3/TRBV12-4; J: TRBJ2-3; CDR3: ASSYGTDTQY
V: TRBV7-9; J: TRBJ2-5; CDR3: ASSLVLWGRETQY
V: TRBV12-3/TRBV12-4; J: TRBJ1-5; CDR3: ASSPNTGPGGQPQH
V: TRBV11-2; J: TRBJ2-1; CDR3: ASSPDSPFDEQF
V: TRBV10-3; J: TRBJ2-7; CDR3: AISSAGETYEQY
V: TRBV5-4; J: TRBJ1-2; CDR3: ASSRRTGGYT
V: TRBV7-2; J: TRBJ2-7; CDR3: ASSLVLAAGEQY
V: TRBV7-2; J: TRBJ2-2; CDR3: ASSLGQGTATGELF
V: TRBV3-1; J: TRBJ2-6; CDR3: ASSQEIEGEVISGANVLT
V: TRBV5-1; J: TRBJ2-4; CDR3: ASSLDPLTGEVDIQY
V: TRBV2; J: TRBJ1-3; CDR3: ASSRGVPSGNTIY